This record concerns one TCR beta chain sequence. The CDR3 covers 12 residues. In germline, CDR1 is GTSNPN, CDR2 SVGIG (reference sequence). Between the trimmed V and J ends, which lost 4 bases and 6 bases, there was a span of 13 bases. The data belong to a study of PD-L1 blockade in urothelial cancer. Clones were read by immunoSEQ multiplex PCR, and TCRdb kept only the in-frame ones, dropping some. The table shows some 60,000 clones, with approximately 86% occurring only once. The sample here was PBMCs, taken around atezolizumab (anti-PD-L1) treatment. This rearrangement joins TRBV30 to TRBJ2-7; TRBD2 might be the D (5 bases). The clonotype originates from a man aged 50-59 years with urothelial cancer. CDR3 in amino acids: CAWTRGTGEQYF. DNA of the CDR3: TGTGCCTGGACACGGGGTACCGGCGAGCAGTACTTC. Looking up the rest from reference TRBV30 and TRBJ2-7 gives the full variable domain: SQTIHQWPATLVQPVGSPLSLECTVEGTSNPNLYWYRQAAGRGLQLLFYSVGIGQISSEVPQNLSASRPQDRQFILSSKKLLLSDSGFYLCAWTRGTGEQYFGPGTRLTVT.